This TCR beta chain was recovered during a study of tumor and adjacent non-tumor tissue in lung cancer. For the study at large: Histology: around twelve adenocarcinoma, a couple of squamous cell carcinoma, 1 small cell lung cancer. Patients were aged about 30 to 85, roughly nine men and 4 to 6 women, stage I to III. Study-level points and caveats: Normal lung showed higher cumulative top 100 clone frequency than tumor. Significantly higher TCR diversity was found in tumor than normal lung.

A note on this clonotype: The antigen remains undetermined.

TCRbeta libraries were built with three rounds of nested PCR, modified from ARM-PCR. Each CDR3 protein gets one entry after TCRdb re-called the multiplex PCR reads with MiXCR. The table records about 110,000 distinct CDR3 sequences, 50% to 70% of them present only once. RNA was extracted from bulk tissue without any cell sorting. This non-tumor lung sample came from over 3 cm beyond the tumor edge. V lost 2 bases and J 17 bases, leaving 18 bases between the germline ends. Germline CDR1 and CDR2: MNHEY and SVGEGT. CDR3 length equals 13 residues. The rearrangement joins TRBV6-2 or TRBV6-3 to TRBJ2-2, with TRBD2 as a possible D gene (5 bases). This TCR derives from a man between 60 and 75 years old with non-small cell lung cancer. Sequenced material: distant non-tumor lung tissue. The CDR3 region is CASSYGVVGDLFF. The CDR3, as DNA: TGTGCCAGCAGTTACGGTGTGGTCGGGGATCTATTTTTT.